This record looks at one T cell receptor (beta chain) sequence and its context. Source study methods: Reference gene primers were amplified, and this amplification served to estimate nucleated cell counts. Assay used: immunoSEQ multiplex PCR; TCRdb lists only in-frame clones, some missing. D and trimming were read from the DNA, whereas the V and J calls and clone size are those reported in that table. The table has about 220,000 clones, 88% seen once. The CDR3 is made up of 14 amino acids. The germline V gene encodes CDR1 MNHEY and CDR2 SVGEGT. V lost 4 bases and J lost 2; bases outside the gene matches: 4. The data were obtained in a study of blood T cell repertoires in COVID-19. At the level of the study: Italy, Spain and the United States were the sources of the convalescent and acute COVID-19 samples. Sample material is recorded as cDNA or gDNA derived from T cells, B-cell-depleted T cells, or PBMCs.

Sequencing used PBMCs or T cells enriched from blood (not recorded which). The chain recombines TRBV6-2 or TRBV6-3 with TRBJ2-5, with TRBD2 matching over 7 bases. The clonotype comes from a woman in her twenties or thirties who had recovered from COVID-19. The CDR3 sequence is CASSSSGEQETQYF. In DNA form, the CDR3 reads TGTGCCAGCAGTTCTAGCGGTGAGCAAGAGACCCAGTACTTC.